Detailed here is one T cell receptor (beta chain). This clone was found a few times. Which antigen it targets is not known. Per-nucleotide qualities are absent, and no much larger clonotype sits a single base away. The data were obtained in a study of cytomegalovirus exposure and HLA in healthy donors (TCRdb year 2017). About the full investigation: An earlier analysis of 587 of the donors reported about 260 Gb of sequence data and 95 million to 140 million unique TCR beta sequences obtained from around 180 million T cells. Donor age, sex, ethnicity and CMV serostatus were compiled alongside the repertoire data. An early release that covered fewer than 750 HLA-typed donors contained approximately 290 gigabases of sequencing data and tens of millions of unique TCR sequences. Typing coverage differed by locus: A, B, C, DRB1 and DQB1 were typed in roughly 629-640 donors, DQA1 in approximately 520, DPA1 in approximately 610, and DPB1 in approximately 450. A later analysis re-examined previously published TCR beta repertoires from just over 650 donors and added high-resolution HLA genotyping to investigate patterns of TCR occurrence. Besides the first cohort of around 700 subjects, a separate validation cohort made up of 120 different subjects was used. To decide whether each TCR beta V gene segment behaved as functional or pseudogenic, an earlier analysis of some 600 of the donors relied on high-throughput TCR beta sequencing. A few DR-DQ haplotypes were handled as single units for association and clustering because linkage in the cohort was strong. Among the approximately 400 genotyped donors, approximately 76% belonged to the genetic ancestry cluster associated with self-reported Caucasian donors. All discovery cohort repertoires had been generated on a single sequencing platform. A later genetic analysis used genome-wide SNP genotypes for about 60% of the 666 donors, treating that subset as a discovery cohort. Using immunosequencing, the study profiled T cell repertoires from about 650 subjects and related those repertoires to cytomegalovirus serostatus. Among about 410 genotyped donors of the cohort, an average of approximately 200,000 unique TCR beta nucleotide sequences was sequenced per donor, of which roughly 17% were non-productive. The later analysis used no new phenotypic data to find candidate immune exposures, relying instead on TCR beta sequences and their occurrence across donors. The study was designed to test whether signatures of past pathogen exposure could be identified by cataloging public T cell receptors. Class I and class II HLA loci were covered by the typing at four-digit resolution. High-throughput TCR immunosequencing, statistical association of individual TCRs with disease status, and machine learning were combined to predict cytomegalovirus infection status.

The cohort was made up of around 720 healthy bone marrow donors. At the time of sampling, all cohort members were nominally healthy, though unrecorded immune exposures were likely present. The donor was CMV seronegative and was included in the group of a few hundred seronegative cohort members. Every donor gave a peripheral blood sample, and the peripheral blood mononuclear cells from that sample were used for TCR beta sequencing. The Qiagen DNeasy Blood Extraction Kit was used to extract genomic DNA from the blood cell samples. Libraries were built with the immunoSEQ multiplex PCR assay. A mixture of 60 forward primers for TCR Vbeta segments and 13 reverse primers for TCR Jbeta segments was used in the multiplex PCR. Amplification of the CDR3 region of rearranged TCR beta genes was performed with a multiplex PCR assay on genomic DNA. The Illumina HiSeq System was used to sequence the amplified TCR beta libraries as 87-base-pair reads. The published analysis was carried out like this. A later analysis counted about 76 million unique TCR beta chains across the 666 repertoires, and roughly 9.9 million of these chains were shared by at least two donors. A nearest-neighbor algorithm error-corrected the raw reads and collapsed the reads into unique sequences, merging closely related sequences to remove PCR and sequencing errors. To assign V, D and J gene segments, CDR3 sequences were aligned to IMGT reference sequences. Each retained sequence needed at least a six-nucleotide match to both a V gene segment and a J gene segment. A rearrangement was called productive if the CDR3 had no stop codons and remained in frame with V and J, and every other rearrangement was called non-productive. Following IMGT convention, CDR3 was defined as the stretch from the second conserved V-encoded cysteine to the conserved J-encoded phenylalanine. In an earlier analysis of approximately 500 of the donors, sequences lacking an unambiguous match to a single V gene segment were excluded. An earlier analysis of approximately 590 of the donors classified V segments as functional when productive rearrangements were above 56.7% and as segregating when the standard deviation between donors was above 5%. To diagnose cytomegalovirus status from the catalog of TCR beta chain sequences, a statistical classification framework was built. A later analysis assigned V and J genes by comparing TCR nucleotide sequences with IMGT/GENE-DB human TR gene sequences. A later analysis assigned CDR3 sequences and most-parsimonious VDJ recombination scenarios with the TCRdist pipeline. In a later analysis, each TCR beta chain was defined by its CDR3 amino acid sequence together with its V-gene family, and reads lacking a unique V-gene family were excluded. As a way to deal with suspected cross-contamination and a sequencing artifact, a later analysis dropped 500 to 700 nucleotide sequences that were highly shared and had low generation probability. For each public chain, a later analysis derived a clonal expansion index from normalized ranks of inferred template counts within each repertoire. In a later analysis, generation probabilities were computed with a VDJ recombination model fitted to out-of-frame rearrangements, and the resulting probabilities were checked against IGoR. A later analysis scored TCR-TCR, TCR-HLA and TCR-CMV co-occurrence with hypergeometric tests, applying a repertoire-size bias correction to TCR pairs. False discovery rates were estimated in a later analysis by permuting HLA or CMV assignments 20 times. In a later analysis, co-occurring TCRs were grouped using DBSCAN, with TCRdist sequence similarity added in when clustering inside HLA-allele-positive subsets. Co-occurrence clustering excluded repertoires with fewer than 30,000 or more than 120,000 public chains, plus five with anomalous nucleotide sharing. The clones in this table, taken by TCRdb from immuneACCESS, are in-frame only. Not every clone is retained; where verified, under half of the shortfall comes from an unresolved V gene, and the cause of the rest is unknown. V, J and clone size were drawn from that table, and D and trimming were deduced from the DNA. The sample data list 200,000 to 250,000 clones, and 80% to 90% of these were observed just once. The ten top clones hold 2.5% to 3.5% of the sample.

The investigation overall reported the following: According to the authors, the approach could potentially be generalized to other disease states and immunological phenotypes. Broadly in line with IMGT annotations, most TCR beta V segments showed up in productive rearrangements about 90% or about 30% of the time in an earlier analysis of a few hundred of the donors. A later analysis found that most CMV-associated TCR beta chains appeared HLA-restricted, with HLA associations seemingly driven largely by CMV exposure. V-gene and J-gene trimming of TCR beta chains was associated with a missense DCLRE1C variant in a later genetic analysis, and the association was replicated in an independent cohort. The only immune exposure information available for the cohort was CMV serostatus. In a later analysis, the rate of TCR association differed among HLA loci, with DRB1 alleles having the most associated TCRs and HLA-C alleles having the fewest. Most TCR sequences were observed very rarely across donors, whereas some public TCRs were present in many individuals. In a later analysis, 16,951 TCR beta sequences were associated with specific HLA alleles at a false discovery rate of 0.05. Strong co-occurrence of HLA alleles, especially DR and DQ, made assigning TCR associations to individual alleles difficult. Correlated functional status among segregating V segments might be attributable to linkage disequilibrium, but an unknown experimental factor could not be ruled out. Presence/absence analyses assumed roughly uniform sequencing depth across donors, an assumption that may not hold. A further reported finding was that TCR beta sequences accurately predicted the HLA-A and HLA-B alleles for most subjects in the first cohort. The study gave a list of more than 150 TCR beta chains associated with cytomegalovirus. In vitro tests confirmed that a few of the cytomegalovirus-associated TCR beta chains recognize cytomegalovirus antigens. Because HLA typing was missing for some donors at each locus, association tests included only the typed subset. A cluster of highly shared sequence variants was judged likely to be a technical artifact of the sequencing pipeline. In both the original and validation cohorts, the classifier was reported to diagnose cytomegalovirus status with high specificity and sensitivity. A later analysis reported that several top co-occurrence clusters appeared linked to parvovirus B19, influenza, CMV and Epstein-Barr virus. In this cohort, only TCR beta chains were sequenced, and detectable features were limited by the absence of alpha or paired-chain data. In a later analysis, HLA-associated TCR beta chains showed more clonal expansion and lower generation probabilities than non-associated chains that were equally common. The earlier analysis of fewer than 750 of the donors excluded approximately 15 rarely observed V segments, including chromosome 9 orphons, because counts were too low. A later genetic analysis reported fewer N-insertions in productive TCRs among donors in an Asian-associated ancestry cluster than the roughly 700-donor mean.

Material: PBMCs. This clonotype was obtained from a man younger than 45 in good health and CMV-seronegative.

The DNA sequence is TGTGCCAGCAGTTACTCGCTCCCGACCCACTCTCCGGGACAGGGTTTTTTCCAGCCCCAGCATTTT. This sequence encodes CASSYSLPTHSPGQGFFQPQHF. Recombination connected TRBV6-7 to TRBJ1-5; 9 bases in between match TRBD1. TRBV6-7 is assigned to the ORF class and has an uncertain function. Measured from the cysteine to the phenylalanine, the CDR3 is 22 residues long. Just CDR3 DNA is preserved here, 66 bases in frame from base 1. V loses 0 bases at its end and J loses 7 bases; junction bases beyond the gene matches: 25.